A single T cell receptor beta chain is shown here with its context. The antigen is not known. Here immunoSEQ multiplex PCR was the method, and the copy in TCRdb shows in-frame clones only, minus some. The sample has about 60,000 clones, about 80% seen once; the top ten hold around 3.3%. The sample originates from a study of a mutant IDH1 vaccine in newly diagnosed glioma. Study overall: Averaging roughly 40 years of age, treated patients were approximately 62% male and approximately 38% female. Former treatment meant radiotherapy, temozolomide, or both; the majority had gotten both.

The germline V and J ends were trimmed by 5 bases and 0 bases, with 5 bases remaining between them. CDR1 LNHDA and CDR2 SQIVND come from the germline V gene (reference sequence). This CDR3 spans 13 amino acids. Time point: week 11, during vaccination. A 20-mer mutant IDH1 peptide at 300 ug was injected subcutaneously with topical imiquimod. The sequence was obtained from a man younger than 45 with glioma. V is TRBV19 and J is TRBJ1-3; D uncertain. Sample: PBMCs, taken from a glioma patient whose treatment included an IDH1 peptide vaccine. DNA of the CDR3: TGTGCCAGTAGTCAAAGCTCTGGAAACACCATATATTTT. Translating it yields CASSQSSGNTIYF.